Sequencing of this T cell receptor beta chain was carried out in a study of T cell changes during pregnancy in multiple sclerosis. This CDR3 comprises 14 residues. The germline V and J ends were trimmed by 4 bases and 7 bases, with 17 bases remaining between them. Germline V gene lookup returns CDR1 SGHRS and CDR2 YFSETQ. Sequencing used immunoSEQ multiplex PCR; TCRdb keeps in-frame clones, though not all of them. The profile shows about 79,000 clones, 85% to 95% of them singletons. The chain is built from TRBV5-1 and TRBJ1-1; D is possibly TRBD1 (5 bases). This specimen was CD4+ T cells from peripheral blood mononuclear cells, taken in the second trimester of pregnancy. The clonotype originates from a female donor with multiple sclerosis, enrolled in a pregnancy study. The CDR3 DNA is TGCGCCAGCAGCCGAACCCAGAGACAGAATGAAGCTTTCTTT. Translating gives CASSRTQRQNEAFF.